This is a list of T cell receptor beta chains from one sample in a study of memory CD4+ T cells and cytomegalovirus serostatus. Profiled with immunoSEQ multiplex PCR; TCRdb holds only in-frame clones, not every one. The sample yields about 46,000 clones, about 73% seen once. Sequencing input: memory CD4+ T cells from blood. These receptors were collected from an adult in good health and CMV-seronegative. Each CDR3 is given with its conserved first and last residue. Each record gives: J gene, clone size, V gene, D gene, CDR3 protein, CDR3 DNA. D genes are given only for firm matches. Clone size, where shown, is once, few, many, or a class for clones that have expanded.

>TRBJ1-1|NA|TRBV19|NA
CASSPTLNTEAFF
TGTGCCAGTAGCCCTACACTGAACACTGAAGCTTTCTTT
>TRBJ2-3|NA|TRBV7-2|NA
CASSEGTGGGDTQYF
TGTGCCAGCAGCGAAGGGACTGGGGGAGGAGATACGCAGTATTTT
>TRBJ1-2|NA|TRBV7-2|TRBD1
CASSETGNYGYTF
TGTGCCAGCAGCGAGACAGGGAACTATGGCTACACCTTC
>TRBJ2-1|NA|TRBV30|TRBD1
CAWSLDRGRNDEQFF
TGTGCCTGGAGCCTCGACAGGGGGCGAAACGATGAGCAGTTCTTC
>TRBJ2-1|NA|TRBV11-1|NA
CASSLGSGLGVAYNEQFF
TGTGCCAGCAGCTTAGGTTCAGGACTGGGAGTGGCCTACAATGAGCAGTTCTTC
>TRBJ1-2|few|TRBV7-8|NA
CASSLVQGFGYTF
TGTGCCAGCAGCTTAGTACAGGGTTTTGGCTACACCTTC
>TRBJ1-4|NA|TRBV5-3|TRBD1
CARSVDPFRGHSNEKLFF
TGTGCCAGAAGCGTTGATCCCTTCAGGGGGCATAGTAATGAAAAACTGTTTTTT
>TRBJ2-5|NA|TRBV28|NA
CASSLGGPAVVTQYF
TGTGCCAGCAGTTTAGGTGGGCCAGCGGTGGTAACCCAGTACTTC
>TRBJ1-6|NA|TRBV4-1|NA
CASSQEGGRDNSPLHF
TGCGCCAGCAGCCAAGAAGGCGGCAGGGACAATTCACCCCTCCACTTT
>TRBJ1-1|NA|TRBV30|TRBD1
CAWSGGRGQGMNTEAFF
TGTGCCTGGAGCGGAGGTAGGGGACAGGGGATGAACACTGAAGCTTTCTTT